These T cell receptor beta chains were read from a single sample in a study of cytomegalovirus exposure and HLA in healthy donors. Profiled with immunoSEQ multiplex PCR; TCRdb holds only in-frame clones, not every one. The sample includes about 82,000 clones, 70% to 85% of them seen just once. Material: PBMCs. Every receptor here comes from a man aged 60 to 69 in good health and CMV-seronegative. CDR3s include the opening cysteine and the closing phenylalanine or tryptophan. Each record gives: V gene, D gene, clone size, J gene, CDR3 protein, CDR3 DNA. A D gene is named only where the DNA matches it firmly. Expanded clones are given a class, and other clones once, few, many or no size at all.

>TRBV6-5|-|-|TRBJ2-7
CASSGGTDPYEQYF
TGTGCCAGCTCGGGGGGGACAGACCCCTACGAGCAGTACTTC
>TRBV5-1|-|-|TRBJ2-1
CASRSTPYNEQFF
TGCGCCAGCAGGTCGACACCTTACAATGAGCAGTTCTTC
>TRBV5-8|TRBD2|-|TRBJ2-7
CASSLFSGTSSYEQYF
TGTGCCAGCAGCTTGTTCTCAGGGACTAGCTCCTACGAGCAGTACTTC
>TRBV5-1|-|few|TRBJ1-1
CASWDSGGTEAFF
TGCGCCAGCTGGGACTCTGGGGGAACTGAAGCTTTCTTT
>TRBV5-1|-|-|TRBJ2-1
CASSSDSYNEQFF
TGCGCCAGCAGCTCAGACAGTTACAATGAGCAGTTCTTC
>TRBV4-1|-|-|TRBJ2-7
CASSQGWERTYEQYF
TGCGCCAGCAGCCAAGGTTGGGAGCGGACGTACGAGCAGTACTTC
>TRBV7-6|-|-|TRBJ2-3
CASSPLGGVSTDTQYF
TGTGCCAGCAGCCCCCTAGGGGGGGTGAGCACAGATACGCAGTATTTT
>TRBV30|-|-|TRBJ1-4
CAWSVRQPGGEKLFF
TGTGCCTGGAGTGTAAGGCAGCCGGGTGGTGAAAAACTGTTTTTT
>TRBV6-1|TRBD2|-|TRBJ2-3
CASSAVAGGVTDTQYF
TGTGCCAGCAGTGCGGTTGCGGGAGGAGTGACAGATACGCAGTATTTT
>TRBV30|TRBD2|few|TRBJ2-7
CAWFWREIGEQYF
TGTGCCTGGTTTTGGCGGGAGATCGGTGAGCAGTACTTC
>TRBV19|-|few|TRBJ2-7
CASSPDTNSYEQYF
TGTGCCAGTAGCCCGGACACAAACTCCTACGAGCAGTACTTC
>TRBV5-1|-|-|TRBJ2-2
CASRPGDRDTGELFF
TGCGCCAGCAGGCCGGGGGACCGGGACACCGGGGAGCTGTTTTTT
>TRBV5-1|-|-|TRBJ2-6
CASSLAGFGANVLTF
TGCGCCAGCAGCTTGGCGGGTTTTGGGGCCAACGTCCTGACTTTC
>TRBV27|TRBD2|-|TRBJ2-1
CASSRGTGGGYNEQFF
TGTGCCAGCAGCCGAGGAACGGGAGGGGGGTACAATGAGCAGTTCTTC
>TRBV15|TRBD1|few|TRBJ1-2
CATSPGGYGYTF
TGTGCCACCAGCCCAGGGGGCTATGGCTACACCTTC
>TRBV7-6|-|-|TRBJ2-7
CASSLAALYEQYF
TGTGCCAGCAGCTTAGCGGCCCTCTACGAGCAGTACTTC
>TRBV6-6|-|-|TRBJ1-1
CASSYTGNTEAFF
TGTGCCAGCAGTTACACAGGGAACACTGAAGCTTTCTTT
>TRBV11-3|-|-|TRBJ2-2
CASSLGGSNTGELFF
TGTGCCAGCAGCTTAGGGGGCTCGAACACCGGGGAGCTGTTTTTT
>TRBV13|-|-|TRBJ2-5
CASALFSGATETQYF
TGTGCCAGCGCTTTGTTTTCGGGAGCGACGGAGACCCAGTACTTC
>TRBV11-2|-|medium-sized|TRBJ1-1
CASQTGPSTEAFF
TGTGCCAGCCAAACAGGCCCCAGCACTGAAGCTTTCTTT
>TRBV9|TRBD2|-|TRBJ2-1
CASSTQLAAAYNEQFF
TGTGCCAGCAGCACTCAACTAGCGGCAGCCTACAATGAGCAGTTCTTC
>TRBV5-1|TRBD2|-|TRBJ2-5
CASSSGLAGVQETQYF
TGCGCCAGCAGCAGCGGACTAGCGGGAGTCCAAGAGACCCAGTACTTC
>TRBV5-1|-|once|TRBJ2-2
CASSFGGIGNTGELFF
TGCGCCAGCAGCTTTGGGGGGATAGGTAACACCGGGGAGCTGTTTTTT
>TRBV6-6|-|few|TRBJ1-2
CASSYFTGYGYTF
TGTGCCAGCAGTTACTTTACAGGCTATGGCTACACCTTC
>TRBV6-1|TRBD1|-|TRBJ2-1
CASSGGDRGLDNEQFF
TGTGCCAGCAGTGGGGGGGACAGGGGGCTAGACAATGAGCAGTTCTTC
>TRBV5-8|-|-|TRBJ2-1
CASSLGLGTEQFF
TGTGCCAGCAGCTTAGGACTGGGCACTGAGCAGTTCTTC
>TRBV5-1|-|-|TRBJ1-2
CASSYDSSYGYTF
TGCGCCAGCAGTTACGACAGCAGCTATGGCTACACCTTC
>TRBV27|TRBD1|-|TRBJ1-4
CASSAGQPTNEKLFF
TGTGCCAGCAGTGCGGGACAGCCGACTAATGAAAAACTGTTTTTT
>TRBV28|-|few|TRBJ1-5
CASSSLSGGKGPQHF
TGTGCCAGCAGTTCCTTGTCGGGGGGAAAGGGGCCCCAGCATTTT
>TRBV28|TRBD2|-|TRBJ2-5
CASSLPPGLAGDQETQYF
TGTGCCAGCAGTTTACCACCGGGACTAGCGGGAGACCAAGAGACCCAGTACTTC
>TRBV14|TRBD2|-|TRBJ2-7
CASSGGGTSGHAAYEQYF
TGTGCCAGCAGCGGGGGAGGGACTAGCGGGCACGCCGCCTACGAGCAGTACTTC
>TRBV29-1|TRBD1|-|TRBJ2-7
CSVVDRGKTYEQYF
TGCAGCGTCGTGGACAGGGGTAAAACCTACGAGCAGTACTTC
>TRBV5-6|TRBD2|once|TRBJ2-1
CASSFGGGFAQFF
TGTGCCAGCAGCTTTGGGGGGGGGTTTGCTCAGTTCTTC
>TRBV4-3|-|-|TRBJ1-2
CASSQGHSGYTF
TGCGCCAGCAGCCAGGGACACTCTGGCTACACCTTC
>TRBV7-9|-|-|TRBJ2-1
CASSSRGTTYNEQFF
TGTGCCAGCAGCTCGAGGGGGACAACTTACAATGAGCAGTTCTTC
>TRBV29-1|TRBD2|-|TRBJ2-3
CSVKGLAATDTQYF
TGCAGCGTGAAGGGACTAGCCGCCACAGATACGCAGTATTTT
>TRBV28|TRBD2|-|TRBJ2-7
CASSLSGTSGGYEQYF
TGTGCCAGCAGTTTATCCGGGACTAGCGGGGGGTACGAGCAGTACTTC
>TRBV4-3|TRBD1|-|TRBJ1-2
CASSQDYGQGYGYTF
TGCGCCAGCAGCCAAGACTACGGACAGGGCTATGGCTACACCTTC
>TRBV11-2|-|-|TRBJ2-1
CASSLAGYNEQFF
TGTGCCAGCAGCTTAGCGGGGTACAATGAGCAGTTCTTC
>TRBV5-1|TRBD2|-|TRBJ2-7
CASSLPLAGEGDEQYF
TGCGCCAGCAGCTTACCCCTAGCGGGGGAGGGGGACGAGCAGTACTTC
>TRBV7-9|TRBD1|few|TRBJ1-2
CASSFPSYRGGYTF
TGTGCCAGCAGCTTTCCGAGTTACAGGGGTGGCTACACCTTC
>TRBV11-2|TRBD1|-|TRBJ2-7
CASSLNLPGQGAYEQYF
TGTGCCAGCAGCTTAAACCTACCGGGACAGGGGGCGTACGAGCAGTACTTC
>TRBV9|-|-|TRBJ2-3
CASSLGLNTDTQYF
TGTGCCAGCAGCTTGGGACTGAACACAGATACGCAGTATTTT
>TRBV5-1|-|-|TRBJ1-3
CASSSRGSSGNTIYF
TGCGCCAGCAGCTCTAGGGGCAGCTCTGGAAACACCATATATTTT
>TRBV5-6|-|-|TRBJ2-1
CASSLREAGDEQFF
TGTGCCAGCAGCTTGAGGGAGGCCGGGGATGAGCAGTTCTTC
>TRBV28|TRBD1|few|TRBJ2-7
CASSYTGQRWDEQYF
TGTGCCAGCAGTTATACGGGACAGCGCTGGGACGAGCAGTACTTC
>TRBV29-1|-|-|TRBJ2-1
CSVRGISYNEQFF
TGCAGCGTGAGAGGGATCTCCTACAATGAGCAGTTCTTC
>TRBV21-1|-|-|TRBJ2-7
CATPTRDTLYSYEQYF
TGTGCCACCCCGACGAGGGACACTCTTTACTCCTACGAGCAGTACTTC
>TRBV2|-|-|TRBJ2-7
CASIRVARGEQYF
TGTGCCAGCATCAGGGTAGCTAGGGGCGAGCAGTACTTC
>TRBV19|TRBD1|-|TRBJ2-7
CASSTRQGREYEQYF
TGTGCCAGTAGTACCCGACAGGGAAGGGAGTACGAGCAGTACTTC
>TRBV19|-|-|TRBJ2-1
CASSDSGTEQFF
TGTGCCAGTAGTGATTCCGGGACAGAGCAGTTCTTC
>TRBV7-9|-|-|TRBJ2-7
CASRLSGEQYF
TGTGCCAGCAGGCTTAGTGGTGAGCAGTACTTC
>TRBV15|TRBD1|-|TRBJ1-3
CATSRDWRGGVSGNTIYF
TGTGCCACCAGCAGAGATTGGCGAGGGGGCGTCTCTGGAAACACCATATATTTT
>TRBV19|TRBD1|few|TRBJ2-7
CASSTDLTGGGYEQYF
TGTGCCAGTAGTACGGACCTGACAGGGGGGGGGTACGAGCAGTACTTC